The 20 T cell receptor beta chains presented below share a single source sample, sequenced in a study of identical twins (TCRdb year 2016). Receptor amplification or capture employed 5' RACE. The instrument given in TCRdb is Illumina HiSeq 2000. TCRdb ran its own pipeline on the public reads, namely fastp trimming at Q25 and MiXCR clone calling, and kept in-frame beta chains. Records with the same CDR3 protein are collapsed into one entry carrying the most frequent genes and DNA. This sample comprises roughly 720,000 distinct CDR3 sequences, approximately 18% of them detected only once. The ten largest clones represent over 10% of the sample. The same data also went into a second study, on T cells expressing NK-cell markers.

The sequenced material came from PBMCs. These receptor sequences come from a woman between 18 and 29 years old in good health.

CDR3 protein: CATRAGPSTDTQYF. The CDR3 DNA follows: TGTGCCACCCGTGCGGGGCCTAGCACAGATACGCAGTATTTT. The V and J genes are TRBV7-3 and TRBJ2-3; D perhaps matches TRBD2 (6 bases). CDR1 is SGHTA and CDR2 is FQGTGA in the germline V gene. This CDR3 has 14 residues. V was shortened by 10 bases and J by 0 bases, with 14 bases between the two germline ends.

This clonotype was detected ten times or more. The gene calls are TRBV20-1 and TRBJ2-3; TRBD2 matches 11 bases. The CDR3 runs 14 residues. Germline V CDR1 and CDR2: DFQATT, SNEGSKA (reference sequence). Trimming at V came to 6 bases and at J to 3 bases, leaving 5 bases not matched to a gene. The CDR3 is CSAGTSGGTDTQYF. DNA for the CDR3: TGCAGTGCCGGGACTAGCGGAGGGACAGATACGCAGTATTTT.

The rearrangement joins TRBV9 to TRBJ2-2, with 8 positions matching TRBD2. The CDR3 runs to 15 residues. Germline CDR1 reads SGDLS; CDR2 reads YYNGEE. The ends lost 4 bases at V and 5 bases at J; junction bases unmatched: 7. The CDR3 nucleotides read TGTGCCAGCAGCACAGGACTAGCAGGGACCGGGGAGCTGTTTTTT. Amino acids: CASSTGLAGTGELFF.

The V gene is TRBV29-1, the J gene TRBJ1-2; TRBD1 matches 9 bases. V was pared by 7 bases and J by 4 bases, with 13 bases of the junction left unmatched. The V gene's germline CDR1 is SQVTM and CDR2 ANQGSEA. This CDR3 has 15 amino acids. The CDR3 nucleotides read TGCAGCGACTTTGACCCCGGGACAGGGCCCTATGGCTACACCTTC. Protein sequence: CSDFDPGTGPYGYTF. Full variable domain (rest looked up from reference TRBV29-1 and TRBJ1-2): SAVISQKPSRDICQRGTSLTIQCQVDSQVTMMFWYRQQPGQSLTLIATANQGSEATYESGFVIDKFPISRPNLTFSTLTVSNMSPEDSSIYLCSDFDPGTGPYGYTFGSGTRLTVV.

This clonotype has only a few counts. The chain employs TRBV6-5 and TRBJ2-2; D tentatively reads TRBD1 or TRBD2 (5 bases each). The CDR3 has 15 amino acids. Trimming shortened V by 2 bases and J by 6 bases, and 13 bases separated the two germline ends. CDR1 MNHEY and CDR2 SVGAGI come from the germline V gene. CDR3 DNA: TGTGCCAGCAGTTACGTTCGAGGGGAACCCGGGGAGCTGTTTTTT. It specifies CASSYVRGEPGELFF.

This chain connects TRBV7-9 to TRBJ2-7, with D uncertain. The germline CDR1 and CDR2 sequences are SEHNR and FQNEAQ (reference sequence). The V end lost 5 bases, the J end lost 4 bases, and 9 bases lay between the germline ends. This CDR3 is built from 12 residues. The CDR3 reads CASSPQTYEQYF. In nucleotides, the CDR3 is TGTGCCAGCAGCCCGCAGACGTACGAGCAGTACTTC.

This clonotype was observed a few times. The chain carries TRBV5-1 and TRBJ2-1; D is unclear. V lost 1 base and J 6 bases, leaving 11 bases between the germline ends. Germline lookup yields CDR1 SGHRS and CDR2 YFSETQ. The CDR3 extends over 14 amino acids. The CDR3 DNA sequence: TGCGCCAGCAGCTTGAAGCTGGGGTTCAATGAGCAGTTCTTC. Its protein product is CASSLKLGFNEQFF. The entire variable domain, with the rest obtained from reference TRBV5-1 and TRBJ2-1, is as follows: KAGVTQTPRYLIKTRGQQVTLSCSPISGHRSVSWYQQTPGQGLQFLFEYFSETQRNKGNFPGRFSGRQFSNSRSEMNVSTLELGDSALYLCASSLKLGFNEQFFGPGTRLTVL.

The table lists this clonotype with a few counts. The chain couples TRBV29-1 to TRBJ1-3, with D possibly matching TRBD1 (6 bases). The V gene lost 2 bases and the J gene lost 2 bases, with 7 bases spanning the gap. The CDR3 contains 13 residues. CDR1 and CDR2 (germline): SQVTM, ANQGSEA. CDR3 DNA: TGCAGCGTTGAATCAGGGGCTGGAAACACCATATATTTT. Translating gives CSVESGAGNTIYF.

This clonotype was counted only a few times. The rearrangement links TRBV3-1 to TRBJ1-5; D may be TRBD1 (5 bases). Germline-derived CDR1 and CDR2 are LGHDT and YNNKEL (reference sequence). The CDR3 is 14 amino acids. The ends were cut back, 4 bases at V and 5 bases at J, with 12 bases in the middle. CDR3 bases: TGTGCCAGCAGCCTCGGGACTGTTTATCAGCCCCAGCATTTT. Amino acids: CASSLGTVYQPQHF. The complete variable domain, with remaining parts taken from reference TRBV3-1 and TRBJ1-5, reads DTAVSQTPKYLVTQMGNDKSIKCEQNLGHDTMYWYKQDSKKFLKIMFSYNNKELIINETVPNRFSPKSPDKAHLNLHINSLELGDSAVYFCASSLGTVYQPQHFGDGTRLSIL.

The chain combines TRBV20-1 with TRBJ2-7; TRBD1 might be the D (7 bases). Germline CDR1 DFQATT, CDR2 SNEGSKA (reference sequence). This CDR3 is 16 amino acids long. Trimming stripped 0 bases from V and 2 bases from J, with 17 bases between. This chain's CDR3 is CSARDRGQGGTYEQYF. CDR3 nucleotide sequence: TGCAGTGCTAGAGATCGGGGCCAGGGGGGAACCTACGAGCAGTACTTC.

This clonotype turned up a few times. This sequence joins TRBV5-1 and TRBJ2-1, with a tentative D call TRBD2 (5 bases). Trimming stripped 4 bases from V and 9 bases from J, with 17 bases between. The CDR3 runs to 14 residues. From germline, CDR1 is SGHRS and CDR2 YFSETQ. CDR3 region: CASSPGGGTVEQFF. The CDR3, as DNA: TGCGCCAGCAGCCCCGGAGGAGGAACGGTTGAGCAGTTCTTC. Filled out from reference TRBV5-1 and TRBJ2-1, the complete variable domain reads KAGVTQTPRYLIKTRGQQVTLSCSPISGHRSVSWYQQTPGQGLQFLFEYFSETQRNKGNFPGRFSGRQFSNSRSEMNVSTLELGDSALYLCASSPGGGTVEQFFGPGTRLTVL.

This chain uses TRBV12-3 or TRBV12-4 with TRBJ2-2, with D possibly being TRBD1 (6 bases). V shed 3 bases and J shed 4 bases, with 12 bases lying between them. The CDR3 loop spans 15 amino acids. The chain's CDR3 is CASSLAGAITGELFF. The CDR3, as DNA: TGTGCCAGCAGTTTGGCAGGGGCGATCACCGGGGAGCTGTTTTTT.

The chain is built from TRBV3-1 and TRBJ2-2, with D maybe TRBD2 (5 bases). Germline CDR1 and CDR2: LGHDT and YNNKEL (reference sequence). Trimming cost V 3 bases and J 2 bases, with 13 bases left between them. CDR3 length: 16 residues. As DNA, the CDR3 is TGTGCCAGCAGCCACTATCAGCGGCCCAACACCGGGGAGCTGTTTTTT. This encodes CASSHYQRPNTGELFF.

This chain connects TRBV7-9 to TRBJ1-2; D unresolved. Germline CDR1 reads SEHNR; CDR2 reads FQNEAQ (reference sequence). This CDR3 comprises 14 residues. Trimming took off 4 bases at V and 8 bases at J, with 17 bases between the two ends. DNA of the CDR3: TGTGCCAGCAGCTACTTCGACGGAGGACCCGGCTACACCTTC. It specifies CASSYFDGGPGYTF.

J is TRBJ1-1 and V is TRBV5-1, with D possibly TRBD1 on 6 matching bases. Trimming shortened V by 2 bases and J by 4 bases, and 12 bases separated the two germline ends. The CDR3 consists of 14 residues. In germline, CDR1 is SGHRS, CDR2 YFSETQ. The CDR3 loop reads CASSFRPQGTEAFF. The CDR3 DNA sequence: TGCGCCAGCAGCTTCCGCCCACAGGGCACTGAAGCTTTCTTT. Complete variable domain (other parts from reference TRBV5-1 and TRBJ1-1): KAGVTQTPRYLIKTRGQQVTLSCSPISGHRSVSWYQQTPGQGLQFLFEYFSETQRNKGNFPGRFSGRQFSNSRSEMNVSTLELGDSALYLCASSFRPQGTEAFFGQGTRLTVV.

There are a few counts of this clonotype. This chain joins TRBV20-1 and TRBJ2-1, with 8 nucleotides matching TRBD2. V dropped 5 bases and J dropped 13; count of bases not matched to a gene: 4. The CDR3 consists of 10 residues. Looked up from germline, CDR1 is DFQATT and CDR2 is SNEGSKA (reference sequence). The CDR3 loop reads CSAQTSEQFF. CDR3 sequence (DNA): TGCAGTGCTCAGACTAGCGAACAGTTCTTC.

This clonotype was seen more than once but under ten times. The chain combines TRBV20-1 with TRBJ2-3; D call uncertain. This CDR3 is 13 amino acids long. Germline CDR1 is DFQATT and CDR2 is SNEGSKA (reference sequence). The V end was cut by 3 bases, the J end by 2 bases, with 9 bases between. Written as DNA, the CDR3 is TGCAGTGCTAGGTGGCTTATCACAGATACGCAGTATTTT. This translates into CSARWLITDTQYF.

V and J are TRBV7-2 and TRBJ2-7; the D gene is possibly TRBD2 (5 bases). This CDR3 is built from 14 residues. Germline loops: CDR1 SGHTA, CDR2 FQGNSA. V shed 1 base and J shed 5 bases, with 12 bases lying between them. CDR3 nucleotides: TGTGCCAGCAGCTTAGTGTTCTCGGGAAACGAGCAGTACTTC. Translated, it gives CASSLVFSGNEQYF.

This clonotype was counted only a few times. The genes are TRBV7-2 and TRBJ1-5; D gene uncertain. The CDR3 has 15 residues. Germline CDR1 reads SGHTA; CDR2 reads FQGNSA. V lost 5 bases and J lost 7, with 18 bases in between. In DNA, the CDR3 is TGTGCCAGCAGCACCGACCGGCCCGCTAGGCAGCCCCAGCATTTT. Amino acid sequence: CASSTDRPARQPQHF.

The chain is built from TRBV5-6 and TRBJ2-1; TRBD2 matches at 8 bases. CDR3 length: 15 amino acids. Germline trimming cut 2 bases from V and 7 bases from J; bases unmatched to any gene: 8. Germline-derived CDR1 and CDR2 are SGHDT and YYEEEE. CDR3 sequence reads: CASSFGGGPGNEQFF. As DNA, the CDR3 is TGTGCCAGCAGCTTTGGCGGGGGGCCAGGGAATGAGCAGTTCTTC.